The sequence of this T cell receptor (beta chain) was determined in a study of cytomegalovirus exposure and HLA in healthy donors. Donors sampled were nominally healthy, though unrecorded immune exposures were likely. Study findings and constraints: In an earlier analysis, productive rearrangement rates for most beta V segments clustered near 87% or 30%. Accounts indicate the classifier identified cytomegalovirus status with strong specificity and sensitivity. Solely CMV serostatus was available to characterize immune exposure.

Turning to this clone: Its specificity is not known.

The V gene's germline CDR1 is SNHLY and CDR2 FYNNEI. V gave up 8 bases and J gave up 1 base, with 21 bases separating them. This CDR3 spans 16 amino acids. PCR primers comprised 60 Vbeta and 13 Jbeta primers. TCRdb's table, derived via immunoSEQ multiplex PCR, lists solely in-frame clones and lacks some. The table includes 100,000 to 150,000 clones, around 78% detected once. The sequenced sample consisted of PBMCs. The V call is TRBV2, the J call TRBJ2-7; no clear D gene. The origin of this receptor is a man aged 18 to 29 in good health and CMV-seropositive. CDR3 in amino acids: CASYVTNPLKSYEQYF. The CDR3 nucleotides read TGTGCCAGCTACGTGACAAACCCTTTAAAATCCTACGAGCAGTACTTC.